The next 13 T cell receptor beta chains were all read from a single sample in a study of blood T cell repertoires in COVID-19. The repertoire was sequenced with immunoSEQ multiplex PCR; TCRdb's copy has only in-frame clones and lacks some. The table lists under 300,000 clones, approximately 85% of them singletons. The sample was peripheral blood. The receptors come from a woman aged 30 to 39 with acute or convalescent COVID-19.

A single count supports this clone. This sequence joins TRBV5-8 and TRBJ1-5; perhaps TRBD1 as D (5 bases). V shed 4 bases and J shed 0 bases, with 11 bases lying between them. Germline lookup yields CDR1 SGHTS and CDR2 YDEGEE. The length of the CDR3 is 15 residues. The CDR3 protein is CASSHGTYSNQPQHF. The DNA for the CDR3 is TGTGCCAGCAGCCACGGGACTTATAGCAATCAGCCCCAGCATTTT. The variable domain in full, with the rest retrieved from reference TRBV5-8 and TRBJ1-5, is EAGVTQSPTHLIKTRGQQATLRCSPISGHTSVYWYQQALGLGLQFLLWYDEGEERNRGNFPPRFSGRQFPNYSSELNVNALELEDSALYLCASSHGTYSNQPQHFGDGTRLSIL.

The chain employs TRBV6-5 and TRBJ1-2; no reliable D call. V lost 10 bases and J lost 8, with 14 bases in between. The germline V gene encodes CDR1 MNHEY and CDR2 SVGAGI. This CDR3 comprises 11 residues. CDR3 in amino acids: CATRRREGYTF. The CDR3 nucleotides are TGTGCCACAAGGCGGAGGGAAGGCTACACCTTC.

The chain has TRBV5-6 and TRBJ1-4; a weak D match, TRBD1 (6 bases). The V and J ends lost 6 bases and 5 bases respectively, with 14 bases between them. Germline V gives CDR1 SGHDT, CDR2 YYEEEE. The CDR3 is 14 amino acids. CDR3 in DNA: TGTGCCAGCAACCCGGGGACACGGAATGAAAAACTGTTTTTT. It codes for CASNPGTRNEKLFF.

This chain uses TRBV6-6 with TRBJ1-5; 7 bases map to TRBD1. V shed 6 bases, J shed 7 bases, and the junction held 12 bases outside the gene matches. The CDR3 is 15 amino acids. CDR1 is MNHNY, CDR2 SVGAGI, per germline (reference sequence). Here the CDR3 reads CASSTQGSGRQPQHF. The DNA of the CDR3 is TGTGCCAGCAGCACACAGGGGAGCGGCCGACAGCCCCAGCATTTT.

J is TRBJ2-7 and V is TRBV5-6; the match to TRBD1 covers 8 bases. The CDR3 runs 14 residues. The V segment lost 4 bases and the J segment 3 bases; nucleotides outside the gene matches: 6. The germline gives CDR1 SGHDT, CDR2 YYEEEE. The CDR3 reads CASSGGQGLYEQYF. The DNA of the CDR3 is TGTGCCAGCAGCGGTGGACAGGGACTCTACGAGCAGTACTTC.

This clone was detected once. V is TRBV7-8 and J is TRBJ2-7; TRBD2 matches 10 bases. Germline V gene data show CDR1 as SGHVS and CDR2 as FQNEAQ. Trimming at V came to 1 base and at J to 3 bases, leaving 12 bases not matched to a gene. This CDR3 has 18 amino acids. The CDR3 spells CASSLDWLAGDFGYEQYF. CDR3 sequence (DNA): TGTGCCAGCAGCTTAGATTGGCTAGCGGGAGATTTCGGCTACGAGCAGTACTTC.

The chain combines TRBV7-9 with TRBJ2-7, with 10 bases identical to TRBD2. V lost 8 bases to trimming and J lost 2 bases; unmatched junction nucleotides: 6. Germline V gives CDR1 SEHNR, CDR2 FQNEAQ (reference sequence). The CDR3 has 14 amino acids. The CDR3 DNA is TGTGCCAGCTTCGAGCGGGAGGGCCCCTACGAGCAGTACTTC. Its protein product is CASFEREGPYEQYF. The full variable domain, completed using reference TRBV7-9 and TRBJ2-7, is DTGVSQNPRHKITKRGQNVTFRCDPISEHNRLYWYRQTLGQGPEFLTYFQNEAQLEKSRLLSDRFSAERPKGSFSTLEIQRTEQGDSAMYLCASFEREGPYEQYFGPGTRLTVT.

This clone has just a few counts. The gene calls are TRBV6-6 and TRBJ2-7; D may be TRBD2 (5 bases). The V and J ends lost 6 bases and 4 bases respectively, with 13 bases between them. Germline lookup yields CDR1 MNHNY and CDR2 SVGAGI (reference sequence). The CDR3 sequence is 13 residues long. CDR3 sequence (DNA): TGTGCCAGCAGCCCGGCTCTAGCATACGAGCAGTACTTC. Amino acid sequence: CASSPALAYEQYF.

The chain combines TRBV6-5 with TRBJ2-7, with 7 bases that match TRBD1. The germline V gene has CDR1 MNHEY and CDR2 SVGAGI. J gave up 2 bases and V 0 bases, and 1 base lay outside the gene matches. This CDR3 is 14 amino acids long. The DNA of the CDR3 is TGTGCCAGCAGTTACTCGGGACAGACCTACGAGCAGTACTTC. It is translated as CASSYSGQTYEQYF.

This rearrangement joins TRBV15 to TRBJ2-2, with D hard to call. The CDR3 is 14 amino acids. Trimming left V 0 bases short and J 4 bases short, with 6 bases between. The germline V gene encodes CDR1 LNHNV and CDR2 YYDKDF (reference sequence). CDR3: CATSRDTPTGELFF. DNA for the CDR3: TGTGCCACCAGCAGAGATACTCCCACCGGGGAGCTGTTTTTT.

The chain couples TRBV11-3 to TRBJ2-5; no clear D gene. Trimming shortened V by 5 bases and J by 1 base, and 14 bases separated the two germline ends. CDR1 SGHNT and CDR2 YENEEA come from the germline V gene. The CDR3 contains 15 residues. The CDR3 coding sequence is TGTGCCAGCAGCGCTTTGAGAGGTCCCCAAGAGACCCAGTACTTC. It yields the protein CASSALRGPQETQYF.

CDR3 region: CAISESMSNQPQHF. DNA of the CDR3: TGTGCCATCAGTGAGTCTATGAGCAATCAGCCCCAGCATTTT. This rearrangement joins TRBV10-3 to TRBJ1-5, with D unresolved. The CDR3 totals 14 residues. V was trimmed by 0 bases and J by 1 base, leaving 4 bases between them. CDR1 ENHRY and CDR2 SYGVKD come from the germline V gene.

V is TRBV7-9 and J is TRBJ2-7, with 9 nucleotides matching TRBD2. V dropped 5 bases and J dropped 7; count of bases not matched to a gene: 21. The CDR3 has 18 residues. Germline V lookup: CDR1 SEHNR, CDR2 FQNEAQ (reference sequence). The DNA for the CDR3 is TGTGCCAGCAGCCCCCCGGGTATGGTAGCGGGAGTCCCCCGGGAGCAGTACTTC. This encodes CASSPPGMVAGVPREQYF.